The next 7 T cell receptor beta chains were all read from a single sample in a study of blood T cell repertoires in COVID-19. Some clones are missing from TCRdb's copy, which holds only in-frame ones; the method was immunoSEQ multiplex PCR. The table has 150,000 to 200,000 clones, roughly 86% seen once. Sequences were obtained from peripheral blood. The receptors come from a man between 18 and 35 years old with acute or convalescent COVID-19.

This chain uses TRBV2 with TRBJ2-2; the D gene is possibly TRBD1 (5 bases). The ends were cut back, 1 base at V and 5 bases at J, with 14 bases in the middle. CDR3 length equals 16 residues. Per germline, CDR1 SNHLY and CDR2 FYNNEI. As DNA, the CDR3 is TGTGCCAGCAGTGAAGAGTTCAGGGTGGTAACCGGGGAGCTGTTTTTT. Translating it yields CASSEEFRVVTGELFF. The whole variable domain, filled in from reference TRBV2 and TRBJ2-2, reads EPEVTQTPSHQVTQMGQEVILRCVPISNHLYFYWYRQILGQKVEFLVSFYNNEISEKSEIFDDQFSVERPDGSNFTLKIRSTKLEDSAMYFCASSEEFRVVTGELFFGEGSRLTVL.

The chain recombines TRBV7-9 with TRBJ1-5, with 7 bases lining up with TRBD1. Germline CDR1 and CDR2: SEHNR and FQNEAQ (reference sequence). The CDR3 extends over 15 amino acids. After removal of 5 bases from V and 4 bases from J, the junction contained 8 bases not matched to a gene. The CDR3 here is CASSPQGPSNQPQHF. The DNA of the CDR3 is TGTGCCAGCAGCCCACAGGGGCCCTCGAATCAGCCCCAGCATTTT.

The rearrangement links TRBV10-3 to TRBJ1-1; 12 nucleotides line up with TRBD1. V shed 4 bases, J shed 4 bases, and the junction held 4 bases outside the gene matches. CDR3 length: 15 amino acids. CDR1 ENHRY and CDR2 SYGVKD come from the germline V gene. This chain's CDR3 is CAISGGQGASTEAFF. The CDR3 region has the DNA TGTGCCATCAGTGGGGGACAGGGGGCGAGCACTGAAGCTTTCTTT.

J is TRBJ1-5 and V is TRBV30; the D gene is possibly TRBD1 (5 bases). The germline gives CDR1 GTSNPN, CDR2 SVGIG (reference sequence). V lost 1 base and J lost 4, with 8 bases in between. This CDR3 has 13 residues. CDR3 in amino acids: CAWSAGANQPQHF. DNA for the CDR3: TGTGCCTGGAGTGCTGGGGCGAATCAGCCCCAGCATTTT.

The V call is TRBV6-5, the J call TRBJ1-6; D perhaps matches TRBD1 (5 bases). With 5 bases removed from V and 11 bases from J, the gap between germline ends came to 16 bases. The CDR3 has 14 amino acids. Germline V gene sequence: CDR1 MNHEY, CDR2 SVGAGI. The CDR3 here is CASSRDSLLTPLHF. CDR3 nucleotides: TGTGCCAGCAGTAGAGACAGCCTCCTGACACCCCTCCACTTT.

The gene calls are TRBV3-1 (or the pseudogene TRBV3-2) and TRBJ1-4, with D perhaps matching TRBD1 (6 bases). Between the trimmed V and J ends, which lost 3 bases and 2 bases, there was a span of 10 bases. The CDR3 is made up of 15 amino acids. Germline V gene sequence: CDR1 LGHDT, CDR2 YNNKEL (reference sequence). The CDR3 nucleotides are TGTGCCAGCAGCCAGTACAGGGCTACTAATGAAAAACTGTTTTTT. This sequence encodes CASSQYRATNEKLFF.

The chain has TRBV28 and TRBJ2-7; the D gene is possibly TRBD1 (6 bases). V was trimmed by 3 bases and J by 3 bases, leaving 12 bases between them. This CDR3 region has 14 residues. Germline V gene lookup returns CDR1 MDHEN and CDR2 SYDVKM. CDR3 residues: CASSFSTGNYEQYV. Here the CDR3 DNA reads TGTGCCAGCAGTTTTTCGACAGGTAACTACGAGCAGTACGTC.